The T cell receptor beta chain described here comes from a study of beta chain features in type 1 diabetes. In the case of this clone: Its target is not known.

Sequencing targeted expressed TCRB transcripts, as all isolated RNA had been reverse transcribed. Read counts averaged about 3.57 million for samples of naive, central memory and regulatory T cells. TCRdb's table, derived via immunoSEQ multiplex PCR, lists solely in-frame clones and lacks some. The sample gives a few hundred thousand clones, 11% of which show up once; around 0.017% is in the top ten. Study observations and caveats: TCRB CDR3s from Type 1 diabetes patients were moderately but significantly shorter in all four CD4+ subsets.

Sampling consisted of one heparinised blood draw per donor, averaging approximately 120 mL. Populations isolated by sorting all had purity greater than 98%. The V gene's germline CDR1 is MNHNY and CDR2 SVGAGI (reference sequence). V dropped 6 bases and J dropped 5 bases, with 22 bases sitting between them. The CDR3 sequence is 16 residues long. The source material was naive CD4+ T cells from blood. The TCR originated in a young man with type 1 diabetes. The chain links TRBV6-6 to TRBJ1-1; possibly TRBD1 for D (5 bases). The CDR3 coding sequence is TGTGCCAGCAGCCCAGGATCCGGGGGGAAGGTGACTGAAGCTTTCTTT. This translates into CASSPGSGGKVTEAFF.